Listed here are 10 T cell receptor beta chains from one sample, sequenced in a study of cytomegalovirus exposure and HLA in healthy donors. Use of 60 Vbeta and 13 Jbeta primers characterized the PCR. Profiling relied on immunoSEQ multiplex PCR, and the TCRdb table lists in-frame clones only, not all of them. The sample includes roughly 190,000 clones, over 75% seen only once; the top ten take about 3.4%. Sequenced material: PBMCs. These receptors were collected from a female donor in good health and CMV-seronegative.

V gene TRBV2 combines with J gene TRBJ2-1, with D possibly being TRBD2 (5 bases). CDR3 size: 15 residues. Germline V CDR1 and CDR2: SNHLY, FYNNEI. The V end lost 0 bases, the J end lost 9 bases, and 15 bases lay between the germline ends. This chain's CDR3 is CASSEALISAGEQFF. The CDR3 nucleotides read TGTGCCAGCAGTGAAGCGCTTATCTCGGCGGGTGAGCAGTTCTTC.

V gene TRBV6-5 combines with J gene TRBJ2-1; 10 bases map to TRBD1. CDR3 length equals 15 residues. The germline CDR1 and CDR2 sequences are MNHEY and SVGAGI. The V segment lost 6 bases and the J segment 4 bases; nucleotides outside the gene matches: 6. The CDR3 DNA follows: TGTGCCAGCAGAACGGGACAGGGGTATTACAATGAGCAGTTCTTC. It encodes CASRTGQGYYNEQFF.

J is TRBJ1-1 and V is TRBV6-6; TRBD1 might be the D (6 bases). From germline, CDR1 is MNHNY and CDR2 SVGAGI (reference sequence). There are 14 residues in the CDR3. The V gene lost 5 bases and the J gene lost 5 bases, with 15 bases spanning the gap. The CDR3 nucleotides are TGTGCCAGCAGTAAGAAGGGGCAGGGGACTGAAGCTTTCTTT. This translates into CASSKKGQGTEAFF.

This clone was seen more than once but under ten times. The V call is TRBV11-3, the J call TRBJ2-1, with 10 bases aligning to TRBD2. CDR1 is SGHNT and CDR2 is YENEEA in the germline V gene. This CDR3 is 15 amino acids long. J lost 4 bases, V lost 5 bases, and 5 bases had no gene match. CDR3 residues: CASSVASGRYNEQFF. DNA for the CDR3: TGTGCCAGCAGCGTAGCTAGCGGGAGATACAATGAGCAGTTCTTC.

This clone was recorded once. V usage is TRBV4-1 and J usage is TRBJ1-5; possibly TRBD1 for D (6 bases). The V end lost 0 bases, the J end lost 6 bases, and 12 bases lay between the germline ends. The CDR3 length is 15 residues. Germline V gene sequence: CDR1 MGHRA, CDR2 YSYEKL. The CDR3 sequence is CASSQERGAGQPQHF. In DNA form, the CDR3 reads TGCGCCAGCAGCCAAGAACGGGGGGCGGGTCAGCCCCAGCATTTT.

V is TRBV9 and J is TRBJ2-3; D is unresolved. The CDR3 consists of 14 residues. V dropped 0 bases and J dropped 0 bases, with 5 bases sitting between them. Per the germline V gene, CDR1 is SGDLS and CDR2 is YYNGEE. The CDR3 bases are TGTGCCAGCAGCGTAGCCTTCAGCACAGATACGCAGTATTTT. Translating it yields CASSVAFSTDTQYF.

CDR3 loop: CACKQGLNYNSPLHF. The CDR3 DNA sequence: TGTGCCTGCAAACAGGGGCTAAACTATAATTCACCCCTCCACTTT. The J gene is TRBJ1-6, the V gene TRBV27; 7 bases line up with TRBD1. Looked up from germline, CDR1 is MNHEY and CDR2 is SMNVEV (reference sequence). V shed 11 bases and J 3 bases; nucleotides not matched to a gene: 10. This CDR3 contains 15 residues.

The rearrangement joins TRBV9 to TRBJ2-2, with unresolved D. V lost 0 bases and J 0 bases, leaving 9 bases between the germline ends. CDR3 length equals 16 residues. Germline V gene sequence: CDR1 SGDLS, CDR2 YYNGEE. The CDR3 nucleotides read TGTGCCAGCAGCGTAGGGAGCGCCGCGAACACCGGGGAGCTGTTTTTT. It translates to CASSVGSAANTGELFF.

CDR3 amino acids: CASSQAATSYEQYF. CDR3 DNA sequence: TGTGCCAGCAGCCAAGCGGCCACCTCCTACGAGCAGTACTTC. The chain carries TRBV11-2 and TRBJ2-7; D may be TRBD2 (5 bases). CDR1 is SGHAT and CDR2 is FQNNGV in the germline V gene. V gave up 5 bases and J gave up 0 bases, with 11 bases separating them. The CDR3 extends over 14 amino acids.

The chain is built from TRBV2 and TRBJ1-6; TRBD1 is a possible D gene (5 bases). Germline values: CDR1 SNHLY, CDR2 FYNNEI. This CDR3 has 16 amino acids. Between the trimmed V and J ends, which lost 5 bases and 2 bases, there was a span of 13 bases. For the CDR3, the DNA is TGTGCCAGCAGTTACAGACAGTCCACCTATAATTCACCCCTCCACTTT. It is translated as CASSYRQSTYNSPLHF.